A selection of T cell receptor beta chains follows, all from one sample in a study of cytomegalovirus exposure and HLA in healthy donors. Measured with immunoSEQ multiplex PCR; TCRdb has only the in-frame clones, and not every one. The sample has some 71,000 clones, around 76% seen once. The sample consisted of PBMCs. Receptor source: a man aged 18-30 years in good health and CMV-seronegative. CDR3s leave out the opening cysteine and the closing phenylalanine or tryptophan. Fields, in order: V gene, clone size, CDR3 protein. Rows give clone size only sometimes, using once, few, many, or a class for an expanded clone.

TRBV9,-,ASSRRGNYGYT
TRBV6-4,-,ASSEGVNTEVF
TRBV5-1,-,ASSLVDSPGNTIY
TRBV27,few,ASGFTGSGYT
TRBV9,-,ASSVSRNNEQF
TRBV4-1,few,ASSQITGNQPQH
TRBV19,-,ASSTGAQNIQY
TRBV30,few,AWRLAGTYNEQF
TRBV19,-,ASTHRGREGETQY
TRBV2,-,ASRGGVTARASTDTQY
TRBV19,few,ASSISRGQETQY
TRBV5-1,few,ASSLVLANTGELF
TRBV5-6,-,ASSSRLAGAQNIQY
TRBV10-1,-,ASQRGTTYEQY
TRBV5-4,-,ASSSAQGAHTEAF
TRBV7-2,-,ASSLGAGDYQPQH
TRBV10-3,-,AISERGPGSSTDTQY
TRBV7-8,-,ASSPRLAASTDTQY
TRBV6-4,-,ASSGTGDAGELF
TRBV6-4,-,ASSEDGAGGPNYGYT
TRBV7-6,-,ASSLGAKVADTQY
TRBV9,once,ASSVAGNSNQPQH
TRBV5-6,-,ASSRSGGAPDTQY
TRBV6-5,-,ASSYERGKGTDTQY
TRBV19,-,ASSSRDFYGYT
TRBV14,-,ASSQGPGQSTNEKLF
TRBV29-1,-,SVDGGGYTDTQY
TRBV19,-,ASKRDSTNNEQF
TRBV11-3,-,ASSLGAQGASWDETQY
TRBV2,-,ASSRTGGGDGYT
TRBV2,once,ASRETGQGDTIY
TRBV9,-,ASSPRQVGNSPLH
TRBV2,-,ASSGEGQGANVLT
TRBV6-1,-,ASSETLAGGLRKETQY
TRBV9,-,ASSVTTTLYGYT
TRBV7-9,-,ASSSDYEQY
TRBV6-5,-,ASRKGVDNSPLH
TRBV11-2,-,ASSFGTGRLEKLF
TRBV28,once,ASSFGQGDYGYT
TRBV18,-,ASSPRAGSGNTIY
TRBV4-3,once,ASSQAFGEGYGYT
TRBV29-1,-,SVVTNYGYT
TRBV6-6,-,ASSWGTGGLDTQY
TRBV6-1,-,ASSEAGGGNIQY
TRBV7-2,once,ASSSQPTGGDTQY
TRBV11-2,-,ASSGGQGAPGNTIY
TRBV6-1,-,ASSESRSREY
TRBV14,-,ASSQRETQY
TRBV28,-,ASREIGGQGNEKLF
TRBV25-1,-,ASSPSEREQY
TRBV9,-,ASSVAVRALPHSPLH
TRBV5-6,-,ASSLSRLGADTQY
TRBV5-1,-,ASSLGGTGEETQY
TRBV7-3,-,ASSLDRNTEAF